The clone carrying this T cell receptor (beta chain) has more than one count but fewer than ten. As yet, its antigen is unknown. TCRdb reprocessed the RT-PCR reads with MiXCR, giving one entry per CDR3 protein. The sample records 450,000 to 600,000 distinct CDR3 sequences, roughly 7.9% being singletons. V shed 0 bases, J shed 4 bases, and the junction held 4 bases outside the gene matches. The V gene's germline CDR1 is LGHNA and CDR2 YSLEER. The CDR3 length is 15 residues. This entry belongs to a study of response to subunit inactivated influenza vaccine. General study findings and limits: Authors suggested that a seasonal influenza vaccination recruits few new T cells each time.

The V gene is TRBV4-3, the J gene TRBJ1-2; 8 positions match TRBD1. The TCR sequence derives from a man aged 50 to 75 who received an inactivated influenza vaccine. The sequences come from PBMCs from blood, collected approximately 25 months after vaccination. DNA for the CDR3: TGCGCCAGCAGCCAAGACGGACAGGGAGTCTATGGCTACACCTTC. It encodes CASSQDGQGVYGYTF.